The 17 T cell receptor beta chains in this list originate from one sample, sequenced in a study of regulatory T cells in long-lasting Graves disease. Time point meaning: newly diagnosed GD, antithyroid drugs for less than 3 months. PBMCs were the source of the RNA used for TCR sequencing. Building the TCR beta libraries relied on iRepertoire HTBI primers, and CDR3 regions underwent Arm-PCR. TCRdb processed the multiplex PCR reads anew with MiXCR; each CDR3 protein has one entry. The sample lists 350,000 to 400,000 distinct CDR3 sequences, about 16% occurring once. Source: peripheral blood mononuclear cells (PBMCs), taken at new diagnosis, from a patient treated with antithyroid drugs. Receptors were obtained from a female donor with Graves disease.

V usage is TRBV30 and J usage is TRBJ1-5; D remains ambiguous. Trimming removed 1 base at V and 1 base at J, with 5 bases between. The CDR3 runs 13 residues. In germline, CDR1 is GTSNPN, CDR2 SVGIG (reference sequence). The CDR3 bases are TGTGCCTGGAGTGGATCAAGCAATCAGCCCCAGCATTTT. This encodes CAWSGSSNQPQHF.

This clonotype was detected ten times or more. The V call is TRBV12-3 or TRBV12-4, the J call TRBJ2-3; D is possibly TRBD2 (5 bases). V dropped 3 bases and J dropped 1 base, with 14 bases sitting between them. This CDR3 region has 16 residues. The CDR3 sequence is CASSFPGYRGTDTQYF. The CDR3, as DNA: TGTGCCAGCAGTTTTCCGGGGTACCGCGGCACAGATACGCAGTATTTT.

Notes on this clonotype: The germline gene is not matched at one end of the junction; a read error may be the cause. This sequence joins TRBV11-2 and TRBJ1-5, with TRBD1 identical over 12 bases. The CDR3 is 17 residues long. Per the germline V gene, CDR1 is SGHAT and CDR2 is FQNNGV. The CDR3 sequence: CASREQGGQGAIQPQRF. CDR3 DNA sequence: TGTGCCAGCAGGGAACAGGGGGGACAGGGGGCGATTCAGCCCCAGCGTTTT.

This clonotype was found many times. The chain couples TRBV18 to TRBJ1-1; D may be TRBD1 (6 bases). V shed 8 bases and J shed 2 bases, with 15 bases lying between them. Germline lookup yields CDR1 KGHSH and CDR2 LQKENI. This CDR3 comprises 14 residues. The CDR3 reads CASSPGGGNTEAFF. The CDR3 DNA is TGTGCCAGCAGCCCCGGCGGGGGCAACACTGAAGCTTTCTTT.

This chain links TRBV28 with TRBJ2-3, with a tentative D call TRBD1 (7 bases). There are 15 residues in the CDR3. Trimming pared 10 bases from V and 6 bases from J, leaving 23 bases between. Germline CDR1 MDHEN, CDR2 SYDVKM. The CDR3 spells CATLNRGRGLDTQYF. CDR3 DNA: TGTGCCACCTTAAACAGGGGCCGGGGGTTGGATACGCAGTATTTT.

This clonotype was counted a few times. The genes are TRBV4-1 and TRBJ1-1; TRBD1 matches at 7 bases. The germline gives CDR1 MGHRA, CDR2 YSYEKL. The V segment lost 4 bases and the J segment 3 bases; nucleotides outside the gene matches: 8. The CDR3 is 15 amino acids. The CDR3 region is CASSPSGGYDTEAFF. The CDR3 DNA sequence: TGCGCCAGCAGCCCGTCAGGGGGGTATGACACTGAAGCTTTCTTT.

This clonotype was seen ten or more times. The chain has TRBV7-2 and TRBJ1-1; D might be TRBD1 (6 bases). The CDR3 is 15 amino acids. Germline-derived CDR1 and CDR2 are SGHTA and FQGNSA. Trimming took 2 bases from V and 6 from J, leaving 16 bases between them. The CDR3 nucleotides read TGTGCCAGCAGCTTACAAGGGGGAATGATGGCTGAAGCTTTCTTT. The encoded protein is CASSLQGGMMAEAFF.

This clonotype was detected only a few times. The CDR3 protein is CASSGTSGRAYEQYF. The DNA of the CDR3 is TGTGCCAGCAGCGGCACTAGCGGGAGGGCCTACGAGCAGTACTTC. This sequence joins TRBV3-1 and TRBJ2-7; TRBD2 matches 13 bases. Trimming took 5 bases from V and 2 from J; bases not matched to a gene: 3. CDR1 and CDR2 (germline): LGHDT, YNNKEL (reference sequence). The CDR3 length is 15 residues.

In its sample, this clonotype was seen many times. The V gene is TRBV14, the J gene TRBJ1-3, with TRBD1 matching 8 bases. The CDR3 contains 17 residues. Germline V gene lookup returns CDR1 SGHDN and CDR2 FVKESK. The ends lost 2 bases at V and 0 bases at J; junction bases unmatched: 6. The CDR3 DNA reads TGTGCCAGCAGCCAACTCACACAGGGGGACTCTGGAAACACCATATATTTT. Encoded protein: CASSQLTQGDSGNTIYF.

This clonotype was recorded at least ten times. The CDR3 nucleotides read TGTGCCAGCAGTCAAGACAGGGGTCGCAATGAAGCTTTCTTT. The encoded protein is CASSQDRGRNEAFF. The chain is built from TRBV7-2 and TRBJ1-1; 8 bases map to TRBD1. Losses at the gene ends were 6 bases for V and 7 bases for J; bases not matched to a gene: 10. The CDR3 has 14 amino acids. Germline V gene data show CDR1 as SGHTA and CDR2 as FQGNSA.

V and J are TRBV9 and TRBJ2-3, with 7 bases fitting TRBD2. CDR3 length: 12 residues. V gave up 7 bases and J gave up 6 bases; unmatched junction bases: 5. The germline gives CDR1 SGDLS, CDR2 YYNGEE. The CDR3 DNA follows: TGTGCCAGCGGGAGGGGTTTGGATACGCAGTATTTT. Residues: CASGRGLDTQYF.

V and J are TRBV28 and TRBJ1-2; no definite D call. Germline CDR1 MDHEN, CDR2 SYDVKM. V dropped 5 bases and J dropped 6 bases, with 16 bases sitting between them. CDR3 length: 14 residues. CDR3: CASSKQLGSDGYTF. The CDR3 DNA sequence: TGTGCCAGCAGTAAGCAACTTGGGTCCGATGGCTACACCTTC.

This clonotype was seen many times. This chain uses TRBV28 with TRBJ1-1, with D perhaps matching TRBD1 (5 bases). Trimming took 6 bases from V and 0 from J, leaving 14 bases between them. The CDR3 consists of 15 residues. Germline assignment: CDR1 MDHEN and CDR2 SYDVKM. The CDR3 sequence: CASRLTGGMNTEAFF. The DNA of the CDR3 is TGTGCCAGCAGGTTAACCGGGGGGATGAACACTGAAGCTTTCTTT.

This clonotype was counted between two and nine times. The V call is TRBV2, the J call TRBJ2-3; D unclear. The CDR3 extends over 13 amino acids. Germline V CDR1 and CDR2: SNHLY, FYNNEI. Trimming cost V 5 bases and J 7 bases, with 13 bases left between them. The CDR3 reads CASSLPVSNTQYF. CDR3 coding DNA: TGTGCCAGCAGTTTACCGGTTTCGAATACGCAGTATTTT.

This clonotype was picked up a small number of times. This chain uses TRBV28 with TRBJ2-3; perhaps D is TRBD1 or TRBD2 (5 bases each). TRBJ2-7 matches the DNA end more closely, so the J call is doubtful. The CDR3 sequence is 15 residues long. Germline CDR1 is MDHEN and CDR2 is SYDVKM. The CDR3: CASSEPGRRYEEQYF. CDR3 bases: TGTGCCAGCAGCGAACCGGGACGGCGTTATGAGGAGCAGTACTTC.

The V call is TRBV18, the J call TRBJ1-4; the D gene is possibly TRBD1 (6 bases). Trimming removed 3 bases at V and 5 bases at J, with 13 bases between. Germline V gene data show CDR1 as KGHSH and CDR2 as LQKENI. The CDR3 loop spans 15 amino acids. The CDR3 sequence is CASSPPGRGNEKLFF. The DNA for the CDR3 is TGTGCCAGCTCACCTCCGGGAAGGGGGAATGAAAAACTGTTTTTT. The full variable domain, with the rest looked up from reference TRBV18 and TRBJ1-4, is NAGVMQNPRHLVRRRGQEARLRCSPMKGHSHVYWYRQLPEEGLKFMVYLQKENIIDESGMPKERFSAEFPKEGPSILRIQQVVRGDSAAYFCASSPPGRGNEKLFFGSGTQLSVL.

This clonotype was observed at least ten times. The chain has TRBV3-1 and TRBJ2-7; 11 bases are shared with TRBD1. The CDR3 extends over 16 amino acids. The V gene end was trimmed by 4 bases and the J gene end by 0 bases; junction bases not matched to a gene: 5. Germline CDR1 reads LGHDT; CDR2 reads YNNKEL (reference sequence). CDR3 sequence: CASSPFGTGGSYEQYF. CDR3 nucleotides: TGTGCCAGCAGCCCCTTCGGGACAGGGGGCTCCTACGAGCAGTACTTC.